This TCR beta chain comes out of a study of blood T cell repertoires in COVID-19. This CDR3 contains 16 residues. Germline CDR1 is MDHEN and CDR2 is SYDVKM. V was clipped by 1 base and J by 4 bases, with 13 bases between them. The protocol was immunoSEQ multiplex PCR, while the TCRdb copy is restricted to in-frame clones and leaves out a portion. The data contain about 200,000 clones, approximately 86% of them singletons. The specimen was peripheral blood. V is TRBV28 and J is TRBJ2-2; D might be TRBD2 (5 bases). This sequence was found in a woman in her fifties or sixties with COVID-19, enrolled during active disease. CDR3 sequence reads: CASSLYRGWTTGELFF. The CDR3 DNA reads TGTGCCAGCAGTTTATACCGGGGTTGGACCACCGGGGAGCTGTTTTTT.